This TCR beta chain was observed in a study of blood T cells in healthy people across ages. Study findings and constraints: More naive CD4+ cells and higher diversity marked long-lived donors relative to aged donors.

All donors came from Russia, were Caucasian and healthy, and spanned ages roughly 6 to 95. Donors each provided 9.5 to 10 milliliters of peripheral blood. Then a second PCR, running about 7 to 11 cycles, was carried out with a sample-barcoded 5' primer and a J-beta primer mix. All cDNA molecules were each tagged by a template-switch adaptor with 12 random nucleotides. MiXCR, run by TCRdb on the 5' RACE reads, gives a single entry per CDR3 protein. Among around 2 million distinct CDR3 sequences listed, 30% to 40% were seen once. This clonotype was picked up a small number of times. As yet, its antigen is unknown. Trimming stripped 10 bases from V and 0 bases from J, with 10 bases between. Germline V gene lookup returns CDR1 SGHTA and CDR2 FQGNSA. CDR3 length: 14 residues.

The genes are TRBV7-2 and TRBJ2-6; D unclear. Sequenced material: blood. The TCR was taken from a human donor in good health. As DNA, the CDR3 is TGTGCCAACCGCGAACGCTCTGGGGCCAACGTCCTGACTTTC. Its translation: CANRERSGANVLTF.